This is a list of T cell receptor beta chains from one sample in a study of T cells in localized non-small cell lung cancer. Libraries were prepared by immunoSEQ multiplex PCR; TCRdb keeps only in-frame clonotypes and omits some of them. This repertoire shows roughly 48,000 clones, about 72% found once; its top ten account for around 16%. Sample: peripheral blood, taken before any cancer treatment. These receptors all come from a man aged 35 to 69 with stage I squamous cell lung carcinoma. The CDR3 runs from the conserved cysteine through the conserved F or W. Each record gives: J gene, V gene, D gene, clone size, CDR3 DNA, CDR3 protein. D genes are given only for firm matches. The size entry is marked missing in some rows and otherwise reads once, few, many or a size class.

J: TRBJ2-5
V: TRBV19
D: TRBD1
size: -
DNA: TGTGCCAGTAGTCGACAGGGGGCGGGGGAGACCCAGTACTTC
CDR3: CASSRQGAGETQYF

J: TRBJ2-1
V: TRBV5-1
D: -
size: few
DNA: TGCGCCAGCAGCTTACGAACGAATGAGCAGTTCTTC
CDR3: CASSLRTNEQFF

J: TRBJ1-1
V: TRBV18
D: -
size: once
DNA: TGTGCCAGTCGCCAGGACAGTGAAACTGAAGCTTTCTTT
CDR3: CASRQDSETEAFF

J: TRBJ2-7
V: TRBV5-6
D: TRBD1
size: -
DNA: TGTGCCAGCAGCTCGGGACAGGGGCAGGGCTACGAGCAGTACTTC
CDR3: CASSSGQGQGYEQYF

J: TRBJ2-5
V: TRBV5-4
D: TRBD2
size: -
DNA: TGTGCCAGCAGCTTGGGGCGGGGGAGGGCCCAGTACTTC
CDR3: CASSLGRGRAQYF

J: TRBJ2-3
V: TRBV2
D: -
size: -
DNA: TGTGCCAGCAGTGATCCGAGGGCCCCAGGGAACGGCACAGATACGCAGTATTTT
CDR3: CASSDPRAPGNGTDTQYF

J: TRBJ1-5
V: TRBV7-2
D: -
size: -
DNA: TGTGCCAGCAGCTTAGCGGGTGGGGTTTATAGCAATCAGCCCCAGCATTTT
CDR3: CASSLAGGVYSNQPQHF

J: TRBJ2-7
V: TRBV7-9
D: -
size: -
DNA: TGTGCCTCCGGGGGCGGGGGCTACGAGCAGTACTTC
CDR3: CASGGGGYEQYF

J: TRBJ2-3
V: TRBV2
D: -
size: -
DNA: TGTGCCAGCAAAGGGGGGAACACAGATACGCAGTATTTT
CDR3: CASKGGNTDTQYF

J: TRBJ2-7
V: TRBV14
D: TRBD1
size: -
DNA: TGTGCCAGCAGCAGTATCGGGACAGGCCCCTACGAGCAGTACTTC
CDR3: CASSSIGTGPYEQYF

J: TRBJ1-4
V: TRBV28
D: -
size: once
DNA: TGTGCCAGCAGTCCGCCCGGAGGGGACGAAAAACTGTTTTTT
CDR3: CASSPPGGDEKLFF

J: TRBJ1-1
V: TRBV7-8
D: -
size: once
DNA: TGTGCCAGCAGCCCAAGGACCGCTGAAGCTTTCTTT
CDR3: CASSPRTAEAFF

J: TRBJ1-1
V: TRBV30
D: -
size: -
DNA: TGTGCCTGGAAGATGAACACTGAAGCTTTCTTT
CDR3: CAWKMNTEAFF

J: TRBJ1-1
V: TRBV30
D: -
size: few
DNA: TGTGCCTGGAATACAGGGAGCACTGAAGCTTTCTTT
CDR3: CAWNTGSTEAFF

J: TRBJ2-5
V: TRBV28
D: -
size: -
DNA: TGTGCCAGCAGTCCCCCGGGGAGTGGGGAGACCCAGTACTTC
CDR3: CASSPPGSGETQYF

J: TRBJ1-3
V: TRBV19
D: -
size: -
DNA: TGTGCCAGTAGACTATCTGGAAACACCATATATTTT
CDR3: CASRLSGNTIYF

J: TRBJ2-7
V: TRBV29-1
D: -
size: -
DNA: TGCAGCGTTGATGGCGGCTCCTACGAGCAGTACTTC
CDR3: CSVDGGSYEQYF

J: TRBJ2-2
V: TRBV7-9
D: -
size: -
DNA: TGTGCCCGGGGGTCCGGGGAGCTGTTTTTT
CDR3: CARGSGELFF

J: TRBJ1-6
V: TRBV7-9
D: -
size: -
DNA: TGTGCCAGCAGCTTAATGGGTGCAGGAGGTTCACCCCTCCACTTT
CDR3: CASSLMGAGGSPLHF

J: TRBJ1-2
V: TRBV5-1
D: TRBD1
size: -
DNA: TGCGCCAGCAGCTGGGGGACAGATGGCTACACCTTC
CDR3: CASSWGTDGYTF

J: TRBJ1-2
V: TRBV20-1
D: -
size: few
DNA: TGCAGTGCTACCGGCTACACCTTC
CDR3: CSATGYTF

J: TRBJ2-1
V: TRBV5-1
D: -
size: -
DNA: TGCGCCAGCCAAGTCTCCGCGGGATACAATGAGCAGTTCTTC
CDR3: CASQVSAGYNEQFF